What follows is one TCR beta chain and its context. Its antigen is undetermined. The CDR3 sequence is 16 residues long. The V gene lost 5 bases and the J gene lost 4 bases, with 21 bases spanning the gap. Germline lookup yields CDR1 SGHVS and CDR2 FQNEAQ. Samples had at least 6.5 million PBMCs isolated from them. The sample belongs to a study of blood T cells in healthy people across ages. Findings of the study overall: Naive and antigen-experienced cells were not separated, limiting conclusive comparison. Per million T cells, the diversity of TCR beta decreased roughly linearly as age advanced.

A second about 7 to 12 cycle PCR used barcoded and J-beta primers. A single record per CDR3 protein comes from TCRdb applying MiXCR to the 5' RACE reads. The table lists some 1.5 million distinct CDR3 sequences, roughly 27% of them singletons. The clonotype was recovered from a woman aged 25-40 years in good health. Sequencing was carried out using blood. The rearrangement links TRBV7-8 to TRBJ2-7; tentatively, D is TRBD1 or TRBD2 (6 bases each). CDR3 sequence reads: CASSLTLSGARYEQYF. The CDR3, as DNA: TGTGCCAGCAGCCTGACCCTTTCGGGGGCAAGATACGAGCAGTACTTC.